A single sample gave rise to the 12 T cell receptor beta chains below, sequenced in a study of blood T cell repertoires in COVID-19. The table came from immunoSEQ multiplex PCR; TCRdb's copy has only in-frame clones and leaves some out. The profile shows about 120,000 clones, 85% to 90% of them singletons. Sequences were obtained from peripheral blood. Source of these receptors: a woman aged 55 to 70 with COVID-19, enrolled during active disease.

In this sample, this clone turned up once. This chain's CDR3 is CASSRQGEGGNIQYF. The DNA of the CDR3 is TGTGCCAGCAGTCGACAGGGAGAAGGGGGAAACATTCAGTACTTC. This chain connects TRBV6-5 to TRBJ2-4; 7 bases map to TRBD1. The V and J ends lost 5 bases and 6 bases, in that order; junction bases with no gene match: 10. From germline, CDR1 is MNHEY and CDR2 SVGAGI. The CDR3 extends over 15 amino acids.

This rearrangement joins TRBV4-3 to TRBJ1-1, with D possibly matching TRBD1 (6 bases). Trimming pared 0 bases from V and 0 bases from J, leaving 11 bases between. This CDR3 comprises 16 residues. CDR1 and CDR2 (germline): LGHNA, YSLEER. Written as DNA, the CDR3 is TGCGCCAGCAGCCAAGATAGGAACAGGGTGAACACTGAAGCTTTCTTT. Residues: CASSQDRNRVNTEAFF.

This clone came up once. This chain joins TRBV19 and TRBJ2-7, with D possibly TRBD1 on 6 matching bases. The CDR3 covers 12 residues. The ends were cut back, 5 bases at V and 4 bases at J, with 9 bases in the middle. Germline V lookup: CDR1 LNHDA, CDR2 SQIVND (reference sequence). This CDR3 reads CASSPQGYEQYF. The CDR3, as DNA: TGTGCCAGTAGTCCACAGGGTTACGAGCAGTACTTC. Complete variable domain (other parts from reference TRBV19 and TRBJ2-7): DGGITQSPKYLFRKEGQNVTLSCEQNLNHDAMYWYRQDPGQGLRLIYYSQIVNDFQKGDIAEGYSVSREKKESFPLTVTSAQKNPTAFYLCASSPQGYEQYFGPGTRLTVT.

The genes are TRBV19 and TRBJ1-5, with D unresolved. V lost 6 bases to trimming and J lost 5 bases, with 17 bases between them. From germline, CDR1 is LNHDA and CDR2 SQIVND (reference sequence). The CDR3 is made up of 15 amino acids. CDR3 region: CASSRAGIGDQPQHF. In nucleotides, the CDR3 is TGTGCCAGTAGCCGAGCCGGGATAGGCGATCAGCCCCAGCATTTT.

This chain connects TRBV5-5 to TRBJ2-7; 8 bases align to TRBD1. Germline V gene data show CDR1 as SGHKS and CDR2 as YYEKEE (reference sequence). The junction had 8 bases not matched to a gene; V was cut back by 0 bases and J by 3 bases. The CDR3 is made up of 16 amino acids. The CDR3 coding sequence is TGTGCCAGCAGCTTGGCTTCGACAGGGGCCGGCTACGAGCAGTACTTC. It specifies CASSLASTGAGYEQYF.

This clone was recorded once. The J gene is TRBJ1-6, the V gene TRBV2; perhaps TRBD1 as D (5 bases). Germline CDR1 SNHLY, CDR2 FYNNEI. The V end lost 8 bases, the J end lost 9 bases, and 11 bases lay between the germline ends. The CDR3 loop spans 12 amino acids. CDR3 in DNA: TGTGCCAGCGAGTCAGGGTTTTCACCCCTCCACTTT. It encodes CASESGFSPLHF.

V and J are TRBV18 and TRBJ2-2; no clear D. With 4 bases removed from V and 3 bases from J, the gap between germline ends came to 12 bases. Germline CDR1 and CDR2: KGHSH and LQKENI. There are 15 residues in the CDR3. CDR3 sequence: CASSRDIRDTGELFF. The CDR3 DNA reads TGTGCCAGCTCACGAGACATTCGCGACACCGGGGAGCTGTTTTTT.

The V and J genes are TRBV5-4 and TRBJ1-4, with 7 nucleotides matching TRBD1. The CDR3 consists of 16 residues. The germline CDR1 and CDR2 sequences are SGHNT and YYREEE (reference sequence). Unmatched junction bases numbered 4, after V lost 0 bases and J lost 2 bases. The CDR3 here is CASSLGQGVTNEKLFF. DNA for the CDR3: TGTGCCAGCAGCTTGGGACAGGGAGTCACTAATGAAAAACTGTTTTTT.

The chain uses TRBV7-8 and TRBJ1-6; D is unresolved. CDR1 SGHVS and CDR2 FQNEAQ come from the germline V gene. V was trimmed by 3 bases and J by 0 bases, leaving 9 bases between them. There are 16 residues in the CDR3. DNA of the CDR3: TGTGCCAGCAGCTTTCGGGTACCCTCCTATAATTCACCCCTCCACTTT. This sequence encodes CASSFRVPSYNSPLHF.

This CDR3 is CASNGPKRDSHTINYGYTF. CDR3 DNA: TGTGCCAGTAATGGTCCTAAACGGGACAGCCACACTATCAACTATGGCTACACCTTC. J is TRBJ1-2 and V is TRBV19; 7 nucleotides agree with TRBD1. With 7 bases clipped from V and 2 bases from J, the junction kept 22 bases outside the gene matches. This CDR3 comprises 19 residues. Germline CDR1 reads LNHDA; CDR2 reads SQIVND (reference sequence).

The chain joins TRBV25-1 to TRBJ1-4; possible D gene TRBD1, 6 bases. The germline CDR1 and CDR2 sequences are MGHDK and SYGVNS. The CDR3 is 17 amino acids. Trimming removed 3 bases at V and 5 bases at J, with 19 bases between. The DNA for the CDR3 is TGTGCCAGCAGTGACCCTCGTGGGGGAGGGGGGAATGAAAAACTGTTTTTT. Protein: CASSDPRGGGGNEKLFF.

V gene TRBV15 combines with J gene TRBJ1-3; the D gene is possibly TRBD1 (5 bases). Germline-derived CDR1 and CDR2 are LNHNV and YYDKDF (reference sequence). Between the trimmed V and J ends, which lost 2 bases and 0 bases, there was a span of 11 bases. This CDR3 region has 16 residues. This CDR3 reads CATSRKTAPSGNTIYF. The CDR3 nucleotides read TGTGCCACCAGCAGAAAGACAGCTCCCTCTGGAAACACCATATATTTT.